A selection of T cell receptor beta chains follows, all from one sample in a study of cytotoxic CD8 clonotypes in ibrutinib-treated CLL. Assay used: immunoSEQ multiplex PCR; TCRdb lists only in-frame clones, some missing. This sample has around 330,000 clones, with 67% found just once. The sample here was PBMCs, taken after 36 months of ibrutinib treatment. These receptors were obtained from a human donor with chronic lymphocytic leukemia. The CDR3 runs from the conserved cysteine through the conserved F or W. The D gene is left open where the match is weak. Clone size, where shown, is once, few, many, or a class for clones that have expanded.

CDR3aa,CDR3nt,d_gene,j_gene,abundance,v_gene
CASSGTGGYGYTF,TGTGCCAGCAGTGGGACAGGGGGGTATGGCTACACCTTC,TRBD1,TRBJ1-2,.,TRBV6-5
CASSEEDGDPRGQFF,TGTGCCAGCAGTGAAGAGGATGGGGATCCAAGGGGGCAGTTCTTC,.,TRBJ2-1,.,TRBV2
CASSGQGGRGYTF,TGTGCCAGCAGTGGACAGGGAGGCCGGGGCTACACCTTC,TRBD1,TRBJ1-2,once,TRBV27
CASSGDRGDYGYTF,TGTGCCAGCAGCGGGGACAGGGGTGACTATGGCTACACCTTC,TRBD1,TRBJ1-2,.,TRBV9
CASSQPPPGPFSTIYF,TGCGCCAGCAGCCAACCTCCTCCGGGACCCTTCTCCACCATATATTTT,.,TRBJ1-3,.,TRBV4-1
CASSLGPGAAYEQYF,TGTGCCAGCAGCTTAGGGCCGGGGGCGGCCTACGAGCAGTACTTC,.,TRBJ2-7,.,TRBV7-9
CASSQVFNYEQYF,TGCGCCAGCAGCCAAGTATTTAACTACGAGCAGTACTTC,.,TRBJ2-7,.,TRBV4-1
CASSRRGSIGDYGYTF,TGCGCCAGCAGCCGCAGGGGCTCGATTGGGGACTATGGCTACACCTTC,.,TRBJ1-2,.,TRBV5-1
CASSLFRGDRQRLSVYEQYF,TGTGCCAGCAGCTTATTTCGGGGGGACCGACAACGGCTATCAGTCTACGAGCAGTACTTC,TRBD2,TRBJ2-7,few,TRBV7-3
CASRRSYTQYF,TGTGCCAGCCGCCGCAGTTATACGCAGTATTTT,.,TRBJ2-3,.,TRBV2
CASRADVNSNQPQHF,TGTGCCAGCAGGGCCGACGTGAATAGCAATCAGCCCCAGCATTTT,.,TRBJ1-5,few,TRBV2
CASSLGRNDEQFF,TGTGCCAGCTCACTGGGACGCAACGATGAGCAGTTCTTC,.,TRBJ2-1,.,TRBV18
CASSQVGTFGYTF,TGCGCCAGCAGCCAAGTGGGGACCTTTGGCTACACCTTC,.,TRBJ1-2,once,TRBV4-1
CASSLNDVETWAYEQYF,TGTGCCAGCAGCTTAAATGATGTCGAAACGTGGGCCTACGAGCAGTACTTC,.,TRBJ2-7,.,TRBV7-2
CASSPWGTSSYEQYF,TGTGCCAGCAGTCCCTGGGGGACTAGCTCCTACGAGCAGTACTTC,TRBD2,TRBJ2-7,.,TRBV7-2
CASKNYRADTEAFF,TGCGCCAGCAAAAATTACAGGGCGGACACTGAAGCTTTCTTT,.,TRBJ1-1,.,TRBV4-1
CASSQYPYNEQFF,TGTGCCAGCAGCCAGTACCCCTACAATGAGCAGTTCTTC,.,TRBJ2-1,.,TRBV7-9
CASSAGTSVNEQYF,TGTGCCAGCAGTGCCGGGACTAGCGTTAACGAGCAGTACTTC,TRBD2,TRBJ2-7,few,TRBV28
CASSTSGGWETQYF,TGTGCCAGCAGCACTAGCGGGGGTTGGGAGACCCAGTACTTC,TRBD2,TRBJ2-5,few,TRBV4-2
CASSIRNMGFRYGYTF,TGTGCCAGTAGTATTCGAAATATGGGGTTTCGCTATGGCTACACCTTC,.,TRBJ1-2,.,TRBV19
CATYRDNLAKNIQYF,TGTGCCACCTACCGAGACAACCTAGCCAAAAACATTCAGTACTTC,.,TRBJ2-4,.,TRBV9
CASSPRENTEAFF,TGTGCCAGCAGCCCCCGGGAGAACACTGAAGCTTTCTTT,.,TRBJ1-1,.,TRBV13
CASSLEGFRATSPLHF,TGTGCCAGCAGCTTGGAGGGGTTCAGGGCTACCTCACCCCTCCACTTT,.,TRBJ1-6,.,TRBV11-2
CASSLMVLSSGNTIYF,TGTGCCAGCAGCTTGATGGTGCTGAGCTCTGGAAACACCATATATTTT,.,TRBJ1-3,.,TRBV5-8
CASSTGHGNQPQHF,TGTGCCAGCAGTACCGGACATGGCAATCAGCCCCAGCATTTT,.,TRBJ1-5,.,TRBV6-5
CSVVVGGKRDTEAFF,TGCAGCGTGGTGGTCGGGGGAAAACGGGACACTGAAGCTTTCTTT,.,TRBJ1-1,once,TRBV29-1
CASSPGGVTYEQYF,TGTGCCAGTAGTCCAGGGGGGGTAACCTACGAGCAGTACTTC,.,TRBJ2-7,few,TRBV19
CASSGRIAFGAYNEQFF,TGTGCCAGCAGTGGACGCATAGCGTTTGGAGCCTACAATGAGCAGTTCTTC,.,TRBJ2-1,few,TRBV6-1
CASSLWGPNTEAFF,TGTGCCAGCAGCTTATGGGGGCCCAACACTGAAGCTTTCTTT,.,TRBJ1-1,.,TRBV7-2
CASSIRQGFGGNTIYF,TGTGCCAGTAGTATCCGACAGGGTTTTGGTGGAAACACCATATATTTT,TRBD1,TRBJ1-3,few,TRBV19
CATSLAGVSYEQYF,TGTGCCACCAGCCTAGCGGGGGTATCCTACGAGCAGTACTTC,TRBD2,TRBJ2-7,.,TRBV15
CASSGGPETQYF,TGTGCCAGCAGCGGAGGGCCAGAGACCCAGTACTTC,.,TRBJ2-5,.,TRBV11-1
CASSSSRTSGEQYF,TGTGCCAGCAGTTCTTCACGGACCTCCGGCGAGCAGTACTTC,.,TRBJ2-7,.,TRBV6-1
CASSQGLAGGPVYF,TGTGCCAGCAGTCAGGGACTAGCGGGGGGGCCGGTATACTTC,TRBD2,TRBJ2-7,.,TRBV6-5
CASSLRQGWGPGEQYF,TGTGCCAGCAGCTTACGACAGGGTTGGGGGCCCGGCGAGCAGTACTTC,TRBD1,TRBJ2-7,.,TRBV11-1
CASGLASTGELFF,TGCGCCAGCGGCCTTGCTAGCACCGGGGAGCTGTTTTTT,.,TRBJ2-2,.,TRBV5-1
CSVSTENTEAFF,TGCAGCGTCTCGACAGAGAACACTGAAGCTTTCTTT,.,TRBJ1-1,.,TRBV29-1
CASSYMAAEAFF,TGTGCCAGCAGTTACATGGCAGCTGAAGCTTTCTTT,.,TRBJ1-1,.,TRBV6-6
CASSFHRDRGTDTQYF,TGCGCCAGCAGCTTCCACCGGGACAGGGGCACAGATACGCAGTATTTT,TRBD1,TRBJ2-3,.,TRBV5-1
CASRSSWELFF,TGTGCCAGTAGGAGCTCTTGGGAGCTGTTTTTT,.,TRBJ2-2,once,TRBV2
CASSTPGGTDTQYF,TGTGCCAGCAGCACCCCCGGGGGCACAGATACGCAGTATTTT,.,TRBJ2-3,.,TRBV7-8
CASSPDGDYGYTF,TGCGCCAGCAGCCCCGACGGAGACTATGGCTACACCTTC,.,TRBJ1-2,few,TRBV5-1
CASSLTPYNEQFF,TGTGCCAGCAGTTTAACCCCCTACAATGAGCAGTTCTTC,.,TRBJ2-1,once,TRBV28
CASTPYRGGSTEAFF,TGCGCCAGCACCCCCTACAGGGGAGGGAGTACTGAAGCTTTCTTT,TRBD1,TRBJ1-1,.,TRBV5-1
CASSPGGPADTQYF,TGTGCCAGCAGCCCCGGGGGACCCGCAGATACGCAGTATTTT,.,TRBJ2-3,few,TRBV11-3
CASSLRGGGQYF,TGTGCCAGCAGCCTCAGGGGCGGCGGGCAGTACTTC,.,TRBJ2-7,.,TRBV6-1
CSVGGYSNQPQHF,TGCAGCGTTGGAGGATATAGCAATCAGCCCCAGCATTTT,.,TRBJ1-5,.,TRBV29-1
CASSLGQGGSSGKAFF,TGTGCCAGCAGCTTGGGACAGGGTGGGTCTAGTGGTAAAGCTTTCTTT,TRBD1,TRBJ1-1,.,TRBV7-9
CASSQIQAYGGYTF,TGTGCCAGCAGCCAAATCCAGGCCTATGGTGGCTACACCTTC,.,TRBJ1-2,once,TRBV7-2
CASRRTSGANVLTF,TGTGCCAGCCGCAGGACCTCTGGGGCCAACGTCCTGACTTTC,.,TRBJ2-6,.,TRBV7-8
CASRGGGETEAFF,TGTGCCAGCAGAGGAGGGGGCGAGACTGAAGCTTTCTTT,TRBD1,TRBJ1-1,.,TRBV9
CASSLEFRGPRTAKNIQYF,TGCGCCAGCAGCTTGGAGTTTCGGGGCCCGCGGACCGCCAAAAACATTCAGTACTTC,.,TRBJ2-4,.,TRBV5-1
CASSQEDRGGGYTF,TGCGCCAGCAGCCAAGAGGACAGGGGAGGCGGCTACACCTTC,TRBD1,TRBJ1-2,.,TRBV4-3
CASSLGKPYEQYF,TGCGCCAGCAGCTTGGGCAAGCCCTACGAGCAGTACTTC,.,TRBJ2-7,few,TRBV5-1
CASREATGLRTEAFF,TGTGCCAGCAGAGAAGCTACAGGTTTGCGCACTGAAGCTTTCTTT,.,TRBJ1-1,.,TRBV6-4
CASSISYGASDEQFF,TGTGCCAGTAGTATAAGTTACGGGGCGTCCGATGAGCAGTTCTTC,.,TRBJ2-1,.,TRBV19
CASTATVTGEQYF,TGTGCCAGCACCGCGACAGTAACGGGGGAGCAGTACTTC,.,TRBJ2-7,.,TRBV21-1
CASLSEHSSYEQYF,TGTGCCAGTCTGTCCGAGCACAGCTCCTACGAGCAGTACTTC,.,TRBJ2-7,.,TRBV2
CASSIGGFDQPQHF,TGTGCCAGTAGTATAGGCGGATTCGATCAGCCCCAGCATTTT,.,TRBJ1-5,once,TRBV19
CASSARWEADTQYF,TGTGCCAGCAGCGCTAGGTGGGAAGCAGATACGCAGTATTTT,.,TRBJ2-3,once,TRBV6-6